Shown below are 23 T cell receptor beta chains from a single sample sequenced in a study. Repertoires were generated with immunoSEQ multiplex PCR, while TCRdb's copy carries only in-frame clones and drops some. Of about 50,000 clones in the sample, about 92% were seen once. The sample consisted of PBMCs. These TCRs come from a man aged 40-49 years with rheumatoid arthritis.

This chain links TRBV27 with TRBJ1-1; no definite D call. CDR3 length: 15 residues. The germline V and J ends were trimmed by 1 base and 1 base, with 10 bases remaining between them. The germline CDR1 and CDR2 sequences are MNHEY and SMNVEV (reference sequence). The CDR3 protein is CASSLLRTANTEAFF. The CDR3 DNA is TGTGCCAGCAGTTTATTACGGACGGCGAACACTGAAGCTTTCTTT.

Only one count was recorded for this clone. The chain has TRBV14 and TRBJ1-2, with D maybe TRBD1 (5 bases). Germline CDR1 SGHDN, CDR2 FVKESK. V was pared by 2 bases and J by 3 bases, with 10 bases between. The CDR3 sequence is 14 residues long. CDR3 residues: CASSQLGGDYGYTF. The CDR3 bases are TGTGCCAGCAGCCAACTCGGGGGGGACTATGGCTACACCTTC.

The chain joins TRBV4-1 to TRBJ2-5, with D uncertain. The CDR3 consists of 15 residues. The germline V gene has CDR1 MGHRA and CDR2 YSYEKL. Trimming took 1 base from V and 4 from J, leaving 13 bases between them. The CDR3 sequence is CASSQANPGGETQYF. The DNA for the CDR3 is TGCGCCAGCAGCCAAGCAAACCCCGGTGGAGAGACCCAGTACTTC.

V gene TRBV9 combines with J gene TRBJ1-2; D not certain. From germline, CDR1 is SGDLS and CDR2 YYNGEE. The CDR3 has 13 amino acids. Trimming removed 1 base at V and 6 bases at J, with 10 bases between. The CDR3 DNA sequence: TGTGCCAGCAGCGTAAGTTTGACAAATGGCTACACCTTC. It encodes CASSVSLTNGYTF.

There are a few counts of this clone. CDR3 DNA: TGCGCCAGCAGCTTGGAGGGGGGGTCCTACGAGCAGTACTTC. This sequence encodes CASSLEGGSYEQYF. The chain carries TRBV5-1 and TRBJ2-7, with D possibly TRBD2 on 7 matching bases. The germline V and J ends were trimmed by 0 bases and 1 base, with 8 bases remaining between them. The CDR3 spans 14 residues. Germline CDR1 is SGHRS and CDR2 is YFSETQ.

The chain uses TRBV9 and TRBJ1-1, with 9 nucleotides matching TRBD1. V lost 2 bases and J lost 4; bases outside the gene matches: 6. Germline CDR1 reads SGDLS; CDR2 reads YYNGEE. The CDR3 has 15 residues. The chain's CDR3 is CASSVLPGQGTEAFF. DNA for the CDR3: TGTGCCAGCAGCGTCCTTCCGGGACAGGGCACTGAAGCTTTCTTT. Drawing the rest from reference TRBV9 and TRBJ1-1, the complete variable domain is DSGVTQTPKHLITATGQRVTLRCSPRSGDLSVYWYQQSLDQGLQFLIQYYNGEERAKGNILERFSAQQFPDLHSELNLSSLELGDSALYFCASSVLPGQGTEAFFGQGTRLTVV.

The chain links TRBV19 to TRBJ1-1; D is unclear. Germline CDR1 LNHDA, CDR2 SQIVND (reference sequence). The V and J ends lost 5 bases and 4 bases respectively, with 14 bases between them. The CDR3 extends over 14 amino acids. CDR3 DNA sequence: TGTGCCAGTAGTTGGGCTCTTGTGACCACTGAAGCTTTCTTT. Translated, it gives CASSWALVTTEAFF.

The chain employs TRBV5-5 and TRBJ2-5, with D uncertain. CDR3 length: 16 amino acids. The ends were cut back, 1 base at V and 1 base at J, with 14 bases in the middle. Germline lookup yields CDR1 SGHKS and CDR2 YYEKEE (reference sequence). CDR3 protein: CASSLRSGPSQETQYF. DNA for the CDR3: TGTGCCAGCAGCTTGAGGTCAGGTCCCAGCCAAGAGACCCAGTACTTC.

The CDR3, as DNA: TGTGCCAGCAGTGCAGACAGGGAAGGCCACGAGCAGTACTTC. This gives the protein CASSADREGHEQYF. The chain uses TRBV5-4 and TRBJ2-7, with 7 bases identical to TRBD1. Trimming at V came to 5 bases and at J to 5 bases, leaving 10 bases not matched to a gene. Germline V lookup: CDR1 SGHNT, CDR2 YYREEE (reference sequence). The CDR3 spans 14 residues.

The CDR3 here is CASSYSQGAAGNTIYF. DNA for the CDR3: TGTGCCAGCAGTTATTCTCAGGGGGCCGCTGGAAACACCATATATTTT. This chain links TRBV6-5 with TRBJ1-3, with TRBD1 matching over 8 bases. J lost 2 bases, V lost 3 bases, and 6 bases had no gene match. From germline, CDR1 is MNHEY and CDR2 SVGAGI. The CDR3 has 16 amino acids.

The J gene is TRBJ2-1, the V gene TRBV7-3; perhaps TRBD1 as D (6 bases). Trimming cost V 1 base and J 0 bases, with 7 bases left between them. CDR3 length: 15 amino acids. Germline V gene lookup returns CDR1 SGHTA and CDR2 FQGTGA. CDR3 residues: CASSLRGGSYNEQFF. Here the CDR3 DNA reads TGTGCCAGCAGCTTAAGAGGGGGCTCCTACAATGAGCAGTTCTTC.

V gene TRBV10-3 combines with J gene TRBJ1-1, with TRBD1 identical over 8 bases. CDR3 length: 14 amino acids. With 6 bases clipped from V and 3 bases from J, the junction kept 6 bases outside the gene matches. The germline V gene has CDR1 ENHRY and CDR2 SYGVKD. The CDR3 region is CAISSTGADTEAFF. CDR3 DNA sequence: TGTGCCATCAGCTCGACAGGGGCGGACACTGAAGCTTTCTTT.

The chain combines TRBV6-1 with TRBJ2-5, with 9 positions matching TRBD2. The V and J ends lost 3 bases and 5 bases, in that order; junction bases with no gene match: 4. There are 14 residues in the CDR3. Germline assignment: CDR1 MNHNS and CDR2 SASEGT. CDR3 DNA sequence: TGTGCCAGCAGTGAGGGACTAGCAAGTGAGACCCAGTACTTC. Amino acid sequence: CASSEGLASETQYF.

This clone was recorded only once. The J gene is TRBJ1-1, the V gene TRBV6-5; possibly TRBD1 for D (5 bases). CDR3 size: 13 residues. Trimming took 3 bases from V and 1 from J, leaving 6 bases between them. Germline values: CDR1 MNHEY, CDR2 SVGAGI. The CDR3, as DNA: TGTGCCAGCAGTTATCAGGGGAACACTGAAGCTTTCTTT. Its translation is CASSYQGNTEAFF.

The CDR3 protein is CASSQGSVYNSPLHF. DNA of the CDR3: TGTGCCAGCAGCCAAGGGTCCGTATATAATTCACCCCTCCACTTT. V and J are TRBV3-1 (or the pseudogene TRBV3-2) and TRBJ1-6; D remains ambiguous. The CDR3 loop spans 15 amino acids. With 1 base removed from V and 4 bases from J, the gap between germline ends came to 8 bases. Germline CDR1 LGHDT, CDR2 YNNKEL (reference sequence).

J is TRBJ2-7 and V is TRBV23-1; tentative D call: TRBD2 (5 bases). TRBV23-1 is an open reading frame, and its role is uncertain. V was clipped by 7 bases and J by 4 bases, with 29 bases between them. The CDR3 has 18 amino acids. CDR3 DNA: TGCGCCAGCACACTCGGACCGAATCGTCCACTAGGAAGGTACGAGCAGTACTTC. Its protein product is CASTLGPNRPLGRYEQYF.

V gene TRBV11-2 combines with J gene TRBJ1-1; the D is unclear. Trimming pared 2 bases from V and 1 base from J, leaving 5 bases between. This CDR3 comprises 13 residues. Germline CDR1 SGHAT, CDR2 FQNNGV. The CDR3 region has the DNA TGTGCCAGCAGCTTACAGACGAACACTGAAGCTTTCTTT. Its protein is CASSLQTNTEAFF.

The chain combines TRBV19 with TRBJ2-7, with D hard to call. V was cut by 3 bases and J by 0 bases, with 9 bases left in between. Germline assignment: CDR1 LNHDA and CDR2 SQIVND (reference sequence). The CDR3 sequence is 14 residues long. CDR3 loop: CASSIGRTSYEQYF. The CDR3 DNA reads TGTGCCAGTAGTATTGGACGGACCTCCTACGAGCAGTACTTC.

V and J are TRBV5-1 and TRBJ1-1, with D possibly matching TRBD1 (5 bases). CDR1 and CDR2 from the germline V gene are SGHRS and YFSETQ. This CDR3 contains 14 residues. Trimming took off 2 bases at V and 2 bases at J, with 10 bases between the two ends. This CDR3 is CASSLEGSNTEAFF. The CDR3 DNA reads TGCGCCAGCAGCTTAGAGGGGTCTAACACTGAAGCTTTCTTT. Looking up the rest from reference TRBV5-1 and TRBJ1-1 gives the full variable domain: KAGVTQTPRYLIKTRGQQVTLSCSPISGHRSVSWYQQTPGQGLQFLFEYFSETQRNKGNFPGRFSGRQFSNSRSEMNVSTLELGDSALYLCASSLEGSNTEAFFGQGTRLTVV.

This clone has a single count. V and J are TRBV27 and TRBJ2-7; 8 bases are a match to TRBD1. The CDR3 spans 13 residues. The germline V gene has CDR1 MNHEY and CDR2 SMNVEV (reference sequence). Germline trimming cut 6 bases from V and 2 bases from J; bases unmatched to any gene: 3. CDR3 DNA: TGTGCCAGCAGGATACAGGGGGCCTACGAGCAGTACTTC. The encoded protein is CASRIQGAYEQYF.

CDR3 bases: TGTGCCAGCAGCTCCCGGGACGGAGGGAATCAGCCCCAGCATTTT. This codes for CASSSRDGGNQPQHF. This rearrangement joins TRBV5-6 to TRBJ1-5; TRBD1 might be the D (5 bases). CDR1 is SGHDT, CDR2 YYEEEE, per germline. Trimming shortened V by 3 bases and J by 4 bases, and 14 bases separated the two germline ends. The CDR3 covers 15 residues.

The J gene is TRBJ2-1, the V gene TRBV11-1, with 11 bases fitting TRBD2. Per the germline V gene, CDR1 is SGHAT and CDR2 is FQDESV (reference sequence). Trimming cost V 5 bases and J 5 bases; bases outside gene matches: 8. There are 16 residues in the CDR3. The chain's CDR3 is CASSKPLAGVDNEQFF. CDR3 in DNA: TGTGCCAGCAGCAAACCACTAGCGGGGGTGGACAATGAGCAGTTCTTC.

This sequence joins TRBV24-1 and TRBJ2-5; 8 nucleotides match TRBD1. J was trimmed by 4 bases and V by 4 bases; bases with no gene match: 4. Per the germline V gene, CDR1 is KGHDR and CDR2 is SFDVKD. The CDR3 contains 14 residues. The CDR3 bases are TGTGCCACCAGTGAAGCGACAGGGGTAGAGACCCAGTACTTC. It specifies CATSEATGVETQYF.